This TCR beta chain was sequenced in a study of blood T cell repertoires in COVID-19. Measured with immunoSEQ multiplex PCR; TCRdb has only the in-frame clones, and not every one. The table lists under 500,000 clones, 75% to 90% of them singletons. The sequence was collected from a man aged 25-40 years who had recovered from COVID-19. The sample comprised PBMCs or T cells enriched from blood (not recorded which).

The CDR3 nucleotides read TGCGCCAGCAGTTGGGGCTTAGGTGCCTCCTACGAGCAGTACTTC. Amino acids: CASSWGLGASYEQYF. The V call is TRBV10-2, the J call TRBJ2-7, with a tentative D call TRBD1 (5 bases). Trimming took 5 bases from V and 0 from J, leaving 14 bases between them. The CDR3 is made up of 15 amino acids. Germline lookup yields CDR1 WSHSY and CDR2 SAAADI.